This TCR beta chain came from a study of human T cells and chemical hapten exposure. Turning to the study itself: Patients' scalps got diphenylcyclopropenone weekly throughout the approximately 26-week study. A patient group, mainly female, showed alopecia areata, totalis or universalis.

Original data processing: Sample TCR counts, which ranged from roughly 20,000 to 750,000, had a median of 95,638. TCRdb passed the RACE reads through MiXCR, listing each CDR3 protein once. In this record, the V and J calls reflect TCRdb's handling and not the investigators' own analysis. Here the sample spans about 400,000 distinct CDR3 sequences, roughly 6.3% being singletons. The sample's time point: patch test 2, 6 weeks after DPC sensitization. Treatment here: therapeutic diphenylcyclopropenone sensitization with weekly scalp DPC. This TCR derives from a woman between 18 and 29 years old with alopecia areata. Some clones in this sample may be carry-over from other donors' samples. The specimen comprised whole blood, sampled in connection with sensitization to the hapten diphenylcyclopropenone (DPC).

CDR3 bases: TGTGCCAGCAGTGCGCCACCGGGGACTAGAAACAATGAGCAGTTCTTC. It encodes CASSAPPGTRNNEQFF. The rearrangement joins TRBV6-2 or TRBV6-3 to TRBJ2-1; 8 bases are shared with TRBD2. CDR1 and CDR2 (germline): MNHEY, SVGEGT. V lost 5 bases, J lost 5 bases, and 11 bases stayed unmatched. This CDR3 contains 16 residues.